This T cell receptor (beta chain) is drawn from a study of OX40 agonist ivuxolimab in advanced cancers. Overall study findings and caveats: There were, on average, more expanded clones in CD8+ T cells than in CD4+.

Only in-frame clones appear in the TCRdb table, and some are missing; sequencing was by immunoSEQ multiplex PCR. The sample lists about 26,000 clones; 79% were seen once. Per the germline V gene, CDR1 is SGHAT and CDR2 is FQNNGV. The length of the CDR3 is 15 residues. The V gene lost 3 bases and the J gene lost 5 bases, with 13 bases spanning the gap. About this clone: The antigen is unknown.

The TCR was taken from an adult with an advanced solid tumor such as melanoma, head and neck, liver or kidney cancer. The specimen was CD4+ or CD8+ T cells sorted from blood, collected in a trial of the OX40 agonist ivuxolimab. V and J are TRBV11-2 and TRBJ2-2; perhaps TRBD2 as D (5 bases). In DNA, the CDR3 is TGTGCCAGCAGCTTTTCGCGAGGGTTTACCGGGGAGCTGTTTTTT. Its protein product is CASSFSRGFTGELFF. The full variable domain, with the rest looked up from reference TRBV11-2 and TRBJ2-2, is EAGVAQSPRYKIIEKRQSVAFWCNPISGHATLYWYQQILGQGPKLLIQFQNNGVVDDSQLPKDRFSAERLKGVDSTLKIQPAKLEDSAVYLCASSFSRGFTGELFFGEGSRLTVL.